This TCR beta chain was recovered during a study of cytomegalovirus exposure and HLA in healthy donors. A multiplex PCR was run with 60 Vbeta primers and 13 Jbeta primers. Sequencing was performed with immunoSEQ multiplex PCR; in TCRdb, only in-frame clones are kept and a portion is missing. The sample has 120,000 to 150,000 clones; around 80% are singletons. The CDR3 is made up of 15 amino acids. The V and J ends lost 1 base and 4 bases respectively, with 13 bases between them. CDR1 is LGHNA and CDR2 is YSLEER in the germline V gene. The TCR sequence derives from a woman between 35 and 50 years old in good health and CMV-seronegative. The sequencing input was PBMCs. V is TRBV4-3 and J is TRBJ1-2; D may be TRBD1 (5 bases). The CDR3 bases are TGCGCCAGCAGCCAAGGTAGCGGGGCCGGCTATGGCTACACCTTC. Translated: CASSQGSGAGYGYTF.